Reported below is one T cell receptor beta chain. What antigen it recognizes has not been identified. No clone much larger than this one lies a single base away; base qualities are absent. Trimming costs V 3 bases and J 7 bases, and their ends lie 13 bases apart. Counted from cysteine to phenylalanine, this CDR3 has 15 amino acids. The read is trimmed to its CDR3 DNA, 45 bases read in frame from base 1. The germline V gene encodes CDR1 KGHSH and CDR2 LQKENI. These data are taken from a study of T cells after yellow fever vaccination (dated 2019 in TCRdb). Turning to the overall study: The SMART-Seq v4 Ultra Low Input RNA kit was used to prepare libraries from fractions with low cell numbers. To follow T-cell clones before and after primary and booster YFV17D yellow fever vaccination, bulk TCR alpha and beta repertoires were sequenced over time. Two healthy male donors, one aged 18 to 29 and one aged 30 to 40 years, made up the cohort. Blood was drawn at multiple timepoints before and after primary and secondary immunization, with bulk PBMC replicates and cell subsets isolated.

The sequencing machine was an Illumina NovaSeq 6000. TCR cDNA was made using 5'RACE template switching, a step that added a universal primer site and unique molecular identifiers. Priming of cDNA synthesis was performed from both the TCR alpha and TCR beta constant segments. Library amplification used two PCR steps, and the second PCR step added sample barcodes and sequencing adapters. Libraries were sequenced on Illumina HiSeq 2500 (2x100 bp) or NovaSeq (2x150 bp). Per the authors' processing: Demultiplexing of reads and collapsing into UMI consensus sequences were performed with MIGEC, and V(D)J alignment was carried out with MiXCR. Vaccine-responding clonotypes were identified with edgeR using replicate PBMC samples, with FDR below 0.01 and a log2 fold change above 5 up to day 15 being required. Bulk clonotypes were assigned CD4 or CD8 identity according to which sequenced CD4 or CD8 repertoire held them at higher abundance. Using fastp trimming at Q25 and MiXCR clonotype assembly, TCRdb reanalyzed the public sequencing data and kept in-frame beta chains. CDR3 protein sequences are deduplicated, and each keeps its most common genes and DNA. The V and J calls, along with clone size, are taken from TCRdb and not from the paper's own processing. The sample yields some 350,000 distinct CDR3 sequences; about 4% were counted once. The top ten hold roughly 26% of the sample.

Study-level results and caveats: A small share of clonotypes was detected in both CD4 and CD8 compartments, with the overlap likely arising from convergent recombination. The secondary T-cell response was weaker than the primary response but faster, peaking on day 5 instead of day 15. The study included only two donors, which limits how far the findings can be generalized. Because abundant contaminating clonotypes from the bulk population could be contained in FACS-sorted repertoires, computational filtering was required. Most clones expanded after primary vaccination (96% of CD4 and 80% to 90% of CD8) were re-detected after the booster, suggesting that broad memory maintenance occurred.

Read against the paper, the sample's treatment or condition label means: live attenuated yellow fever vaccine strain. At each blood-draw timepoint, two biological replicates of bulk PBMCs were collected. PBMCs were isolated from peripheral blood using a standard Ficoll-Paque protocol. TriZol was used to extract RNA from bulk PBMCs, from CD4 and CD8 fractions, and from dextramer-positive and dextramer-negative fractions. The sample consisted of PBMCs, taken 5 days after the yellow fever booster vaccination. The sequence derives from a young man who received the YFV17D yellow fever vaccine. This chain is built from TRBV18 and TRBJ1-6; TRBD1 is possibly the D segment (6 matching bases). The nucleotide sequence is given as TGTGCCAGCTCACCTCGACAGAGGGGGAATTCACCCCTCCACTTT. Its product reads: CASSPRQRGNSPLHF. When the CDR3 is completed using the reference TRBV18 and TRBJ1-6 genes on either side, the full variable domain is NAGVMQNPRHLVRRRGQEARLRCSPMKGHSHVYWYRQLPEEGLKFMVYLQKENIIDESGMPKERFSAEFPKEGPSILRIQQVVRGDSAAYFCASSPRQRGNSPLHFGNGTRLTVT.